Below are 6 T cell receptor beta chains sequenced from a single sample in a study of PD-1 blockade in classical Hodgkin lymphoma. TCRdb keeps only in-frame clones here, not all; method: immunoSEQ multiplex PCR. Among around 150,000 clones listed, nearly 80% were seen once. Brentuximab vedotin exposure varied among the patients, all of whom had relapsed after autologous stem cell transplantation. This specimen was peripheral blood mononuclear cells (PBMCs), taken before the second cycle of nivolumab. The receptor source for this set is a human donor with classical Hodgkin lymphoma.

The CDR3 sequence: CASSSDRANEQFF. The CDR3 DNA follows: TGTGCCAGCAGTAGTGACAGGGCCAATGAGCAGTTCTTC. The V and J genes are TRBV6-6 and TRBJ2-1, with TRBD1 matching over 7 bases. With 5 bases clipped from V and 6 bases from J, the junction kept 4 bases outside the gene matches. Germline V CDR1 and CDR2: MNHNY, SVGAGI (reference sequence). CDR3 length: 13 amino acids.

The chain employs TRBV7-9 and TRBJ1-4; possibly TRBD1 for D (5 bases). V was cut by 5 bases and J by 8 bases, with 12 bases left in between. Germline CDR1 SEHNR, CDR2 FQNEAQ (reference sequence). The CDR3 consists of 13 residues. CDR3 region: CASSPLGGEKLFF. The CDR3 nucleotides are TGTGCCAGCAGCCCCTTGGGGGGAGAAAAACTGTTTTTT.

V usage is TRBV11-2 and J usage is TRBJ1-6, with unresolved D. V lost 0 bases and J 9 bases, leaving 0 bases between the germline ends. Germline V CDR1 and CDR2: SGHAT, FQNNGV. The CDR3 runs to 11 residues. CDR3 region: CASSLDSPLHF. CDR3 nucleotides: TGTGCCAGCAGCTTAGATTCACCCCTCCACTTT.

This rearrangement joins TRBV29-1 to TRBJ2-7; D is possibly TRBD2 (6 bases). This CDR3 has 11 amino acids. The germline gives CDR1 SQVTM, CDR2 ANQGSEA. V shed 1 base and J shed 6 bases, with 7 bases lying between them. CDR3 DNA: TGCAGCGTTGAAGGGGGAGGCGAGCAGTACTTC. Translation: CSVEGGGEQYF.

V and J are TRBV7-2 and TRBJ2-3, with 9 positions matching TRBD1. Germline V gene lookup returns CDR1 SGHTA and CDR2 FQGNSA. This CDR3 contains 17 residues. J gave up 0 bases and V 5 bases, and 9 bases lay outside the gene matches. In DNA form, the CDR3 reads TGTGCCAGCAGCCCGGGCTCGACAGGGGGTAGCACAGATACGCAGTATTTT. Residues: CASSPGSTGGSTDTQYF.

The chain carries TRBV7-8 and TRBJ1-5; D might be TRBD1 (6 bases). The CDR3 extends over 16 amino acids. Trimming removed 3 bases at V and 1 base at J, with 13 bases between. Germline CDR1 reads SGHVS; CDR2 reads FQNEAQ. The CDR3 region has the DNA TGTGCCAGCAGCTTTATGGGGGCGGTAAGCAATCAGCCCCAGCATTTT. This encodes CASSFMGAVSNQPQHF.